This T cell receptor (beta chain) emerged from a study of Ad26.COV2.S vaccination and SARS-CoV-2 variants. Findings of the study overall: Vaccine recipients showed a spike-specific TCR breadth that was higher than in placebo recipients. The TCR-based breadth and depth measures might underestimate overall T cell responses.

Some clones are missing from TCRdb's copy, which holds only in-frame ones; the method was immunoSEQ multiplex PCR. The sample gives about 280,000 clones, around 87% of which show up once; about 3.5% is in the top ten. Turning to this clone: Its antigen is undetermined.

Documented treatment: 19 received Ad26.COV2.S at low or high dose, single or two shots; 5 received placebo; per-sample allocation not given. All samples were drawn on day 63, counting from the first vaccine or placebo injection. Within Boston, the person who donated was an adult of 18-55 years. The CDR3 covers 16 residues. V dropped 0 bases and J dropped 9; count of bases not matched to a gene: 10. Germline CDR1 reads SGHVS; CDR2 reads FNYEAQ. The chain has TRBV7-6 and TRBJ2-1, with TRBD2 matching 8 bases. Material: peripheral blood, obtained in a trial of Ad26.COV2.S vaccine versus placebo. This TCR was recovered from a person aged 18-65 years who received the Ad26.COV2.S COVID-19 vaccine or a placebo. CDR3 amino acids: CASSLAYGGAGREQFF. The CDR3 DNA sequence: TGTGCCAGCAGCTTAGCATACGGGGGGGCCGGGCGTGAGCAGTTCTTC.